These 15 T cell receptor beta chains originate from one sample sequenced in a study of blood T cell repertoires in COVID-19. The table came from immunoSEQ multiplex PCR; TCRdb's copy has only in-frame clones and leaves some out. This sample has 130,000 to 150,000 clones; about 85% occur once, and the top ten carry 4.5% to 5%. The sample taken for sequencing was peripheral blood. All receptors come from a woman aged 70-85 years with COVID-19, enrolled during active disease.

The chain joins TRBV3-1 (or the pseudogene TRBV3-2) to TRBJ2-7; 9 nucleotides match TRBD1. CDR3 length: 17 amino acids. V lost 0 bases to trimming and J lost 9 bases; unmatched junction nucleotides: 15. In germline, CDR1 is LGHDT, CDR2 YNNKEL (reference sequence). The CDR3 protein is CASSQDKGGDRVSVQYF. As DNA, the CDR3 is TGTGCCAGCAGCCAAGATAAGGGAGGGGACAGGGTAAGTGTGCAGTACTTC.

The rearrangement links TRBV5-6 to TRBJ1-4, with TRBD1 identical over 9 bases. This CDR3 is 15 amino acids long. V shed 6 bases and J 8 bases; nucleotides not matched to a gene: 11. The germline gives CDR1 SGHDT, CDR2 YYEEEE. In nucleotides, the CDR3 is TGTGCCAGCACCATCCTACCGGGACAGGGAGAAAAACTGTTTTTT. It encodes CASTILPGQGEKLFF. The variable domain in full, completed from reference TRBV5-6 and TRBJ1-4, reads DAGVTQSPTHLIKTRGQQVTLRCSPKSGHDTVSWYQQALGQGPQFIFQYYEEEERQRGNFPDRFSGHQFPNYSSELNVNALLLGDSALYLCASTILPGQGEKLFFGSGTQLSVL.

The V and J genes are TRBV7-2 and TRBJ2-1; 8 bases align to TRBD2. After removal of 4 bases from V and 3 bases from J, the junction contained 11 bases not matched to a gene. Germline V gene lookup returns CDR1 SGHTA and CDR2 FQGNSA. The CDR3 is 17 amino acids. This CDR3 is CASSSQLKSGGYNEQFF. The CDR3 DNA follows: TGTGCCAGCAGCTCCCAGTTGAAGAGCGGGGGCTACAATGAGCAGTTCTTC.

This chain connects TRBV7-2 to TRBJ1-4, with D unresolved. Trimming left V 5 bases short and J 7 bases short, with 8 bases between. This CDR3 is 12 amino acids long. From germline, CDR1 is SGHTA and CDR2 FQGNSA. CDR3 coding DNA: TGTGCCAGCAGCCAAAGGAGTGAAAAACTGTTTTTT. Its protein is CASSQRSEKLFF.

This sequence joins TRBV10-2 and TRBJ2-2; possibly TRBD2 for D (6 bases). Per germline, CDR1 WSHSY and CDR2 SAAADI. The ends were cut back, 3 bases at V and 0 bases at J, with 8 bases in the middle. There are 15 residues in the CDR3. CDR3 nucleotide sequence: TGCGCCAGCAGTGAAGGCGGGGCGAACACCGGGGAGCTGTTTTTT. Encoded protein: CASSEGGANTGELFF.

The chain is built from TRBV24-1 and TRBJ2-1, with 8 bases matching TRBD2. The CDR3 has 16 amino acids. From germline, CDR1 is KGHDR and CDR2 SFDVKD. V lost 3 bases to trimming and J lost 2 bases; unmatched junction nucleotides: 5. CDR3 sequence: CATSDKRGNTYNEQFF. The CDR3 nucleotides read TGTGCCACCAGTGATAAGCGGGGGAATACCTACAATGAGCAGTTCTTC.

The chain carries TRBV12-3 or TRBV12-4 and TRBJ1-1; D is unresolved. The V end lost 5 bases, the J end lost 11 bases, and 15 bases lay between the germline ends. CDR3 length: 12 amino acids. CDR3 bases: TGTGCCAGCAGTCCCGATTCACGCGGTGCTTTCTTT. It is translated as CASSPDSRGAFF.

The J gene is TRBJ2-7, the V gene TRBV29-1, with a possible D match to TRBD2 (6 bases). Between the trimmed V and J ends, which lost 5 bases and 0 bases, there was a span of 17 bases. Germline V lookup: CDR1 SQVTM, CDR2 ANQGSEA. The CDR3 consists of 15 residues. The CDR3 loop reads CSVLKLAVTSYEQYF. The CDR3 DNA follows: TGCAGCGTTCTCAAATTAGCGGTCACCTCCTACGAGCAGTACTTC.

The chain links TRBV7-2 to TRBJ2-3; TRBD1 might be the D (5 bases). V lost 6 bases, J lost 5 bases, and 21 bases lay in between. This CDR3 has 16 amino acids. CDR1 is SGHTA and CDR2 is FQGNSA in the germline V gene. CDR3 DNA sequence: TGTGCCAGCAGGAAGGGCAAAGGGGCCGTGGAAGATACGCAGTATTTT. As protein: CASRKGKGAVEDTQYF.

This clone has just one count. The genes are TRBV6-2 or TRBV6-3 and TRBJ1-4; 11 bases align to TRBD1. Unmatched junction bases numbered 5, after V lost 8 bases and J lost 0 bases. The CDR3 has 16 amino acids. CDR1 and CDR2 (germline): MNHEY, SVGEGT. The CDR3 spells CASRPGQGATNEKLFF. CDR3 coding DNA: TGTGCCAGCCGCCCGGGACAGGGGGCAACTAATGAAAAACTGTTTTTT.

At least ten counts were recorded for this clone. The chain uses TRBV28 and TRBJ1-2; TRBD1 aligns across 8 bases. Germline assignment: CDR1 MDHEN and CDR2 SYDVKM. This CDR3 comprises 13 residues. After removal of 10 bases from V and 5 bases from J, the junction contained 9 bases not matched to a gene. CDR3 loop: CATLDREKYGYTF. CDR3 in DNA: TGTGCCACTCTGGACAGGGAAAAGTATGGCTACACCTTC.

The V gene is TRBV2, the J gene TRBJ2-3, with D unresolved. The CDR3 is 16 residues long. The V and J ends lost 4 bases and 0 bases respectively, with 14 bases between them. The germline gives CDR1 SNHLY, CDR2 FYNNEI. DNA of the CDR3: TGTGCCAGCAGTGGCGGAGCAGCTTTTAGCACAGATACGCAGTATTTT. It codes for CASSGGAAFSTDTQYF. Full variable domain (rest looked up from reference TRBV2 and TRBJ2-3): EPEVTQTPSHQVTQMGQEVILRCVPISNHLYFYWYRQILGQKVEFLVSFYNNEISEKSEIFDDQFSVERPDGSNFTLKIRSTKLEDSAMYFCASSGGAAFSTDTQYFGPGTRLTVL.

This clone was detected once. The V call is TRBV27, the J call TRBJ1-5, with 9 nucleotides matching TRBD1. This CDR3 region has 18 residues. V gave up 5 bases and J gave up 0 bases; unmatched junction bases: 11. Germline CDR1 reads MNHEY; CDR2 reads SMNVEV (reference sequence). CDR3 sequence (DNA): TGTGCCAGCAGTCCACAACAGGGGGCGAGTTATAGCAATCAGCCCCAGCATTTT. The encoded protein is CASSPQQGASYSNQPQHF.

The chain employs TRBV7-3 and TRBJ2-3; maybe TRBD2 (8 bases). This CDR3 has 14 amino acids. V was cut by 4 bases and J by 5 bases, with 13 bases left in between. Germline values: CDR1 SGHTA, CDR2 FQGTGA. This CDR3 is CASSSGGGGDTQYF. CDR3 coding DNA: TGTGCCAGCAGCTCGGGAGGGGGCGGAGATACGCAGTATTTT.

The V and J genes are TRBV3-1 (or the pseudogene TRBV3-2) and TRBJ1-6, with 8 bases matching TRBD1. This CDR3 spans 14 amino acids. Per the germline V gene, CDR1 is LGHDT and CDR2 is YNNKEL (reference sequence). J gave up 9 bases and V 6 bases, and 7 bases lay outside the gene matches. The CDR3 is CASSEQGDGSPLHF. The CDR3 DNA reads TGTGCCAGCAGTGAACAGGGGGATGGTTCACCCCTCCACTTT.